Below, 7 T cell receptor beta chains from the same sample are listed, as sequenced in a study of cytomegalovirus exposure and HLA in healthy donors. Vbeta (60) and Jbeta (13) primers were used in the PCR. Produced via immunoSEQ multiplex PCR; TCRdb's table is partial and in-frame only. The sample has some 96,000 clones, roughly 79% seen once; the top ten hold approximately 2%. Sample: PBMCs. These receptors all come from a man between 40 and 49 years old in good health and CMV-seronegative.

The chain recombines TRBV9 with TRBJ1-1; D gene ambiguous. This CDR3 has 14 amino acids. Germline V gene lookup returns CDR1 SGDLS and CDR2 YYNGEE. Trimming took off 5 bases at V and 1 base at J, with 12 bases between the two ends. CDR3 in amino acids: CASRPVPRNTEAFF. CDR3 DNA: TGTGCCAGCAGGCCCGTCCCCAGGAACACTGAAGCTTTCTTT.

This clone was seen just once. The chain is built from TRBV9 and TRBJ1-2; possible D gene TRBD1, 6 bases. CDR3 length: 16 amino acids. The ends were cut back, 0 bases at V and 8 bases at J, with 20 bases in the middle. Per germline, CDR1 SGDLS and CDR2 YYNGEE. CDR3 region: CASSVAGDGRMVGYTF. The CDR3 bases are TGTGCCAGCAGCGTAGCAGGGGACGGCCGTATGGTAGGCTACACCTTC.

As to this clone: One end of the junction varies from germline; a read error may be responsible. The V gene is TRBV7-2, the J gene TRBJ2-5; a possible D gene is TRBD2 (5 bases). CDR1 is SGHTA, CDR2 FQGNSA, per germline. The CDR3 has 13 amino acids. The CDR3, as DNA: TGTGCCAGCAGCGTAGCGTATTCAGAGACCCAGTACTTC. The encoded protein is CASSVAYSETQYF.

This chain links TRBV7-2 with TRBJ2-4; possibly TRBD2 for D (6 bases). This CDR3 spans 15 amino acids. Germline CDR1 is SGHTA and CDR2 is FQGNSA. Trimming removed 1 base at V and 4 bases at J, with 11 bases between. The CDR3 protein is CASSLGGTGKNIQYF. CDR3 bases: TGTGCCAGCAGCTTAGGCGGGACGGGGAAAAACATTCAGTACTTC.

The chain uses TRBV6-1 and TRBJ2-2; 7 nucleotides align to TRBD2. J gave up 9 bases and V 8 bases, and 15 bases lay outside the gene matches. The CDR3 runs 15 residues. CDR1 and CDR2 from the germline V gene are MNHNS and SASEGT. The CDR3 loop reads CASQNGASGERELFF. The CDR3 DNA reads TGTGCCAGCCAAAACGGGGCTAGCGGTGAGAGGGAGCTGTTTTTT.

This chain links TRBV5-4 with TRBJ2-2; 16 nucleotides line up with TRBD2. Germline CDR1 SGHNT, CDR2 YYREEE (reference sequence). The ends lost 4 bases at V and 6 bases at J; junction bases unmatched: 9. The CDR3 consists of 18 residues. CDR3 region: CASSLPGTSGGAPGELFF. The DNA for the CDR3 is TGTGCCAGCAGCCTCCCCGGGACTAGCGGGGGGGCCCCCGGGGAGCTGTTTTTT.

This clone was detected once. The chain joins TRBV28 to TRBJ1-1; possible D gene TRBD1, 6 bases. CDR3 length: 15 amino acids. Per germline, CDR1 MDHEN and CDR2 SYDVKM. The ends were cut back, 1 base at V and 0 bases at J, with 9 bases in the middle. The CDR3 DNA reads as TGTGCCAGCAGTTTATCCGGGACAATGAACACTGAAGCTTTCTTT. Its protein is CASSLSGTMNTEAFF.